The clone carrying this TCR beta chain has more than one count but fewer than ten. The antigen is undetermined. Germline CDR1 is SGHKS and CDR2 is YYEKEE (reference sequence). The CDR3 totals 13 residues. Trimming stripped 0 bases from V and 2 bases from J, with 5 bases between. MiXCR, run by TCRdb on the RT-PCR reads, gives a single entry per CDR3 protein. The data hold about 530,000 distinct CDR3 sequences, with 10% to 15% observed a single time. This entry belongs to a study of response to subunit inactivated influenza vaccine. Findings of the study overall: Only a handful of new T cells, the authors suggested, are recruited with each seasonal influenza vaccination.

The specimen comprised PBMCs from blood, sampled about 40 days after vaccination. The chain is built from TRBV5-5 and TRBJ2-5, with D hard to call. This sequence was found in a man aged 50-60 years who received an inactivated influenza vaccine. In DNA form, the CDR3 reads TGTGCCAGCAGCTTGGTCATACAAGAGACCCAGTACTTC. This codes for CASSLVIQETQYF.